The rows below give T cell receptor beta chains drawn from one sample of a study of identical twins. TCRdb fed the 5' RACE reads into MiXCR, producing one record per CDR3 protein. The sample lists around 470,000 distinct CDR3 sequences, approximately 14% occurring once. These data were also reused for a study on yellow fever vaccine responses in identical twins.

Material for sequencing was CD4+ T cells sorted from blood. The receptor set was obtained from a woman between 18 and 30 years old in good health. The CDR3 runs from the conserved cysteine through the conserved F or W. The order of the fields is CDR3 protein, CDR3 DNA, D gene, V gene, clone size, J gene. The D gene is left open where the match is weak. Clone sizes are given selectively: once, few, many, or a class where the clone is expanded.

CDR3aa: CASSLAGGRFTDTQYF
CDR3nt: TGTGCCAGCAGTCTTGCGGGGGGGAGATTCACAGATACGCAGTATTTT
d_gene: TRBD2
v_gene: TRBV12-3/TRBV12-4
abundance: many
j_gene: TRBJ2-3

CDR3aa: CASSGGGPTGGTQYF
CDR3nt: TGTGCCAGCAGTGGAGGAGGGCCCACTGGTGGGACGCAGTATTTT
d_gene: -
v_gene: TRBV25-1
abundance: few
j_gene: TRBJ2-3

CDR3aa: CASSPTGLARNEQYF
CDR3nt: TGTGCCAGCAGCCCGACGGGACTAGCGAGGAACGAGCAGTACTTC
d_gene: TRBD2
v_gene: TRBV7-2
abundance: many
j_gene: TRBJ2-7

CDR3aa: CASSRTVSFYNEQFF
CDR3nt: TGTGCCAGCAGTCGAACAGTAAGCTTCTACAATGAGCAGTTCTTC
d_gene: -
v_gene: TRBV6-1
abundance: few
j_gene: TRBJ2-1

CDR3aa: CASSSRTSVYNEQFF
CDR3nt: TGTGCCAGCAGCTCGAGGACTAGCGTTTACAATGAGCAGTTCTTC
d_gene: TRBD2
v_gene: TRBV11-1
abundance: -
j_gene: TRBJ2-1

CDR3aa: CASSLFGTGTTGELFF
CDR3nt: TGTGCCAGCTCACTTTTCGGGACAGGGACCACCGGGGAGCTGTTTTTT
d_gene: TRBD1
v_gene: TRBV18
abundance: few
j_gene: TRBJ2-2

CDR3aa: CSAGDPYNEQFF
CDR3nt: TGCAGTGCGGGTGACCCATACAATGAGCAGTTCTTC
d_gene: -
v_gene: TRBV20-1
abundance: -
j_gene: TRBJ2-1

CDR3aa: CASSPGRYSTDTQYF
CDR3nt: TGTGCCAGCAGCCCCGGGCGGTATAGCACAGATACGCAGTATTTT
d_gene: -
v_gene: TRBV3-1
abundance: -
j_gene: TRBJ2-3

CDR3aa: CASSLGEGRDTQYF
CDR3nt: TGTGCCAGCAGCTTAGGGGAGGGACGAGATACGCAGTATTTT
d_gene: TRBD2
v_gene: TRBV7-9
abundance: few
j_gene: TRBJ2-3

CDR3aa: CASRTGGSRTYF
CDR3nt: TGTGCCAGCAGGACGGGGGGGAGTAGGACGTATTTT
d_gene: TRBD2
v_gene: TRBV12-3/TRBV12-4
abundance: -
j_gene: TRBJ2-3

CDR3aa: CASSPADRENTEAFF
CDR3nt: TGTGCCAGCTCACCCGCGGACAGAGAGAACACTGAAGCTTTCTTT
d_gene: -
v_gene: TRBV18
abundance: few
j_gene: TRBJ1-1

CDR3aa: CASSPIGANTEAFF
CDR3nt: TGTGCCAGCTCACCAATTGGGGCGAACACTGAAGCTTTCTTT
d_gene: -
v_gene: TRBV18
abundance: -
j_gene: TRBJ1-1

CDR3aa: CASSHTSGRVTGELFF
CDR3nt: TGCGCCAGCAGCCACACTAGCGGGAGAGTGACCGGGGAGCTGTTTTTT
d_gene: TRBD2
v_gene: TRBV4-1
abundance: few
j_gene: TRBJ2-2

CDR3aa: CASSPGTSGGFTDTQYF
CDR3nt: TGTGCCAGCAGCCCGGGGACTAGCGGGGGGTTTACAGATACGCAGTATTTT
d_gene: TRBD2
v_gene: TRBV11-2
abundance: few
j_gene: TRBJ2-3

CDR3aa: CASSLAGKYNEQFF
CDR3nt: TGTGCCAGCAGCTTAGCGGGGAAATACAATGAGCAGTTCTTC
d_gene: -
v_gene: TRBV7-2
abundance: many
j_gene: TRBJ2-1

CDR3aa: CSAPKWEGGYEQYF
CDR3nt: TGCAGTGCTCCTAAGTGGGAAGGGGGTTACGAGCAGTACTTC
d_gene: -
v_gene: TRBV20-1
abundance: few
j_gene: TRBJ2-7

CDR3aa: CASRPTGGSYNEQFF
CDR3nt: TGTGCCAGCAGGCCGACAGGGGGTAGTTACAATGAGCAGTTCTTC
d_gene: TRBD1
v_gene: TRBV6-1
abundance: many
j_gene: TRBJ2-1

CDR3aa: CASSPEVRATNEKLFF
CDR3nt: TGTGCCAGCTCACCAGAGGTCAGAGCAACTAATGAAAAACTGTTTTTT
d_gene: -
v_gene: TRBV18
abundance: few
j_gene: TRBJ1-4

CDR3aa: CASSEDLTDTQYF
CDR3nt: TGTGCCAGCAGTGAGGATTTAACAGATACGCAGTATTTT
d_gene: -
v_gene: TRBV2
abundance: -
j_gene: TRBJ2-3

CDR3aa: CASSVPGLAGTDTQYF
CDR3nt: TGTGCCAGCAGCGTACCGGGACTAGCAGGCACAGATACGCAGTATTTT
d_gene: TRBD2
v_gene: TRBV7-2
abundance: -
j_gene: TRBJ2-3

CDR3aa: CAISRRGRFTDTQYF
CDR3nt: TGTGCCATTTCCAGGAGGGGACGGTTCACAGATACGCAGTATTTT
d_gene: -
v_gene: TRBV21-1
abundance: few
j_gene: TRBJ2-3

CDR3aa: CASSLPARETQYF
CDR3nt: TGTGCCAGCAGTTTGCCCGCCCGGGAGACCCAGTACTTC
d_gene: -
v_gene: TRBV28
abundance: few
j_gene: TRBJ2-5

CDR3aa: CASNDPLVGEKLFF
CDR3nt: TGTGCCAGCAACGACCCCCTTGTAGGTGAAAAACTGTTTTTT
d_gene: -
v_gene: TRBV6-1
abundance: many
j_gene: TRBJ1-4

CDR3aa: CATGPRETQYF
CDR3nt: TGTGCCACCGGACCCCGGGAGACCCAGTACTTC
d_gene: -
v_gene: TRBV2
abundance: -
j_gene: TRBJ2-5

CDR3aa: CASSLNPDRLYEQYF
CDR3nt: TGCGCCAGCAGCTTAAACCCCGACAGGCTTTACGAGCAGTACTTC
d_gene: -
v_gene: TRBV5-1
abundance: -
j_gene: TRBJ2-7

CDR3aa: CASSVAGTFSPLHF
CDR3nt: TGTGCCAGCAGTGTAGCCGGGACATTTTCACCCCTCCACTTT
d_gene: -
v_gene: TRBV28
abundance: many
j_gene: TRBJ1-6

CDR3aa: CASSTLQGAHEQYF
CDR3nt: TGTGCCAGCAGCACCTTACAGGGGGCACACGAGCAGTACTTC
d_gene: TRBD1
v_gene: TRBV7-9
abundance: -
j_gene: TRBJ2-7

CDR3aa: CASSEATGRTYNEQFF
CDR3nt: TGTGCCAGCAGTGAAGCGACAGGAAGGACCTACAATGAGCAGTTCTTC
d_gene: -
v_gene: TRBV6-1
abundance: few
j_gene: TRBJ2-1

CDR3aa: CASSRRNEQFF
CDR3nt: TGTGCCAGTAGTAGACGCAATGAGCAGTTCTTC
d_gene: -
v_gene: TRBV19
abundance: few
j_gene: TRBJ2-1

CDR3aa: CSVESSGRELETQYF
CDR3nt: TGCAGCGTTGAATCATCGGGGCGGGAGCTAGAGACCCAGTACTTC
d_gene: TRBD2
v_gene: TRBV29-1
abundance: many
j_gene: TRBJ2-5

CDR3aa: CSVGGTNTGELFF
CDR3nt: TGCAGCGTTGGAGGTACGAACACCGGGGAGCTGTTTTTT
d_gene: -
v_gene: TRBV29-1
abundance: many
j_gene: TRBJ2-2